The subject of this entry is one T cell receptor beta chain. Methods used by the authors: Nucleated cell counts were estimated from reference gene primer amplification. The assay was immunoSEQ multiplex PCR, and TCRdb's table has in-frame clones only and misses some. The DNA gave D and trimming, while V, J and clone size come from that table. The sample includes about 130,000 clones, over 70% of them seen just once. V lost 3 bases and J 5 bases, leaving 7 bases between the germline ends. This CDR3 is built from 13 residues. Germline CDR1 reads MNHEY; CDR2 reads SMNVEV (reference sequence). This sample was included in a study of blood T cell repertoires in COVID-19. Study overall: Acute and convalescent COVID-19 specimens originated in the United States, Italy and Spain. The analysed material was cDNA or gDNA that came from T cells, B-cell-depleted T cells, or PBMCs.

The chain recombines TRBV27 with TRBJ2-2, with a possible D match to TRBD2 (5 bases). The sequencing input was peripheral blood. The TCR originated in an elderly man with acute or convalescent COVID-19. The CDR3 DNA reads TGTGCCAGCAGTTTTGGGAGAACCGGGGAGCTGTTTTTT. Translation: CASSFGRTGELFF.